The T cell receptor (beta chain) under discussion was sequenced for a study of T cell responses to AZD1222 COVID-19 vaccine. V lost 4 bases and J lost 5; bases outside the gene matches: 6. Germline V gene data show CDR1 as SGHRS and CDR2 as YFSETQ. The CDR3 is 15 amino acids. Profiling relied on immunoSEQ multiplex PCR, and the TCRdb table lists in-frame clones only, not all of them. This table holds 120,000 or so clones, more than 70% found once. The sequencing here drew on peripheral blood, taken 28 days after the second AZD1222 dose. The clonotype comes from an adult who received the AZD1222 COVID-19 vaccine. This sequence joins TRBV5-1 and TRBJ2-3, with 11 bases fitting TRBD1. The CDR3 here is CASSAGQGDIDTQYF. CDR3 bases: TGCGCCAGCAGCGCGGGACAGGGGGATATAGATACGCAGTATTTT.